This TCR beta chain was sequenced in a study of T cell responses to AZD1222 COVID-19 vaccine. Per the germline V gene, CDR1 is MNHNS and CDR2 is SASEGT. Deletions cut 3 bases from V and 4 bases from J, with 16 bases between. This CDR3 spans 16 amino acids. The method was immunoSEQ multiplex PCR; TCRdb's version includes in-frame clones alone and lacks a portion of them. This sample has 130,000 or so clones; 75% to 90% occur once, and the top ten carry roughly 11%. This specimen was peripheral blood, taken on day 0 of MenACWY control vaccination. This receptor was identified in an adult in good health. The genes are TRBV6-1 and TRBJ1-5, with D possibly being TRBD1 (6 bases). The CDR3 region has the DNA TGTGCCAGCAGTGAGATAGGGCAGGGGTGGAATCAGCCCCAGCATTTT. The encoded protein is CASSEIGQGWNQPQHF.